The clone carrying this TCR beta chain was counted between two and nine times. Per the study methods: It was from reference gene primer amplification that nucleated cell counts were estimated. Data came from immunoSEQ multiplex PCR; TCRdb stores just in-frame clones and leaves some out. V and J calls and clone size are given by that table; D and trimming were obtained from the DNA. The sample records more than 150,000 clones, roughly 82% being singletons. This sample stems from a study of blood T cell repertoires in COVID-19. About the research overall: The United States, Italy and Spain supplied acute and convalescent COVID-19 samples. T cells, B-cell-depleted T cells, or PBMCs supplied cDNA or gDNA.

This CDR3 is 15 amino acids long. Germline-derived CDR1 and CDR2 are SGHKS and YYEKEE (reference sequence). V was clipped by 4 bases and J by 5 bases; unmatched bases: 5. The sample was peripheral blood. The sequence was obtained from a woman aged 25 to 45 with acute or convalescent COVID-19. The chain carries TRBV5-5 and TRBJ2-3; TRBD2 matches 12 bases. The CDR3 is CASSRLAGGQDTQYF. CDR3 nucleotides: TGTGCCAGCAGCCGGCTAGCGGGGGGGCAAGATACGCAGTATTTT. Full variable domain (rest looked up from reference TRBV5-5 and TRBJ2-3): DAGVTQSPTHLIKTRGQQVTLRCSPISGHKSVSWYQQVLGQGPQFIFQYYEKEERGRGNFPDRFSARQFPNYSSELNVNALLLGDSALYLCASSRLAGGQDTQYFGPGTRLTVL.